This T cell receptor beta chain was captured by sequencing in a study of T cells after yellow fever vaccination. This CDR3 has 17 residues. The germline CDR1 and CDR2 sequences are SGDLS and YYNGEE. V was pared by 3 bases and J by 5 bases, with 9 bases of the junction left unmatched. This clonotype was counted a few times. Its antigen is as yet unknown. Each CDR3 protein is one row after TCRdb ran MiXCR on the 5' RACE reads. The repertoire includes 500,000 to 650,000 distinct CDR3 sequences, 9% to 15% of them detected once, and about 15% sits in the top ten. Study-level findings and limits: After the booster, roughly 96% of CD4 and approximately 87% of CD8 primary-response clones were re-detected.

The sequencing used PBMCs, collected on the day of the yellow fever booster vaccination. The receptor comes from a man between 25 and 39 years old who received the YFV17D yellow fever vaccine. This chain connects TRBV9 to TRBJ2-1; TRBD2 matches 12 bases. CDR3 in amino acids: CASSATSGSLYNNEQFF. The CDR3 DNA sequence: TGTGCCAGCAGCGCGACTAGCGGGAGCTTGTATAACAATGAGCAGTTCTTC.